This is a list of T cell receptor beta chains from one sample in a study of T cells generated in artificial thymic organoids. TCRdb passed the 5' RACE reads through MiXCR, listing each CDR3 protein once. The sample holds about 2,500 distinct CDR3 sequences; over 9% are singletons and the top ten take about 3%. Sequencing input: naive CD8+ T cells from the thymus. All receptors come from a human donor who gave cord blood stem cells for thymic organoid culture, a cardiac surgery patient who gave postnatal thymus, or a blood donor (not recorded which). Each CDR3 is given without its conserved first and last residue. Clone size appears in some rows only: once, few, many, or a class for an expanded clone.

ASSISTGDLANEQF | medium-sized | TRBJ2-1 | TRBV12-3/TRBV12-4
ASSTGPGRWTEAF | . | TRBJ1-1 | TRBV5-6
ASSQDRSSYNEQF | medium-sized | TRBJ2-1 | TRBV4-2
ASSDPVGLGGDTQY | medium-sized | TRBJ2-3 | TRBV25-1
ASSQDMSAETTGELF | once | TRBJ2-2 | TRBV3-1
ASRFTDTQY | few | TRBJ2-3 | TRBV27
ASSDPWTGGNTIY | medium-sized | TRBJ1-3 | TRBV2
SVAGNFGYGYT | . | TRBJ1-2 | TRBV29-1
ASSITGGGTDTQY | medium-sized | TRBJ2-3 | TRBV19
SAVRATDNEQY | medium-sized | TRBJ2-7 | TRBV20-1
ASSLPGVGYNEQF | medium-sized | TRBJ2-1 | TRBV14
ATGHGNEQF | medium-sized | TRBJ2-1 | TRBV15
SVEDYTGTGLVEQF | medium-sized | TRBJ2-1 | TRBV29-1
ASSESRYQETQY | medium-sized | TRBJ2-5 | TRBV25-1
ASLTPQGYGYT | once | TRBJ1-2 | TRBV10-2